This T cell receptor (beta chain) was sequenced for a study of T cells in localized non-small cell lung cancer. Profiled with immunoSEQ multiplex PCR; TCRdb holds only in-frame clones, not every one. This sample carries about 33,000 clones, over 75% of them seen once, and the ten largest clones take around 15%. J lost 2 bases, V lost 5 bases, and 2 bases had no gene match. This CDR3 is 14 amino acids long. The germline V gene has CDR1 SGHTA and CDR2 FQGNSA. The J gene is TRBJ2-5, the V gene TRBV7-2; 10 bases agree with TRBD2. The sequence was obtained from a male donor at least 60 years old with stage III squamous cell lung carcinoma. Sequences were derived from peripheral blood, sampled before any cancer treatment. The DNA for the CDR3 is TGTGCCAGCAGCCCGGGACTAGCGCAAGAGACCCAGTACTTC. Its translation is CASSPGLAQETQYF.